The present T cell receptor beta chain was sequenced within a study of cytomegalovirus exposure and HLA in healthy donors. Broader study findings: It was confirmed in vitro that three of the CMV-associated chains were specific for CMV antigens. According to an earlier analysis, most TCR beta V segments yielded productive rearrangements about 87% or about 30% of the time.

On this clone itself: Its antigen is still unknown.

CDR3 length equals 15 residues. CDR1 is LGHNA and CDR2 is YSLEER in the germline V gene. The trim removed 4 bases at V and 6 bases at J, leaving 7 bases unmatched. Primers: 60 Vbeta forward and 13 Jbeta reverse. The assay was immunoSEQ multiplex PCR, and TCRdb's table has in-frame clones only and misses some. The sample includes 200,000 to 300,000 clones, around four fifths of them seen just once. This chain uses TRBV4-3 with TRBJ1-4; 8 positions agree with TRBD1. The sample taken for sequencing was PBMCs. The origin of this receptor is a woman in her thirties or forties in good health and CMV-seropositive. In DNA, the CDR3 is TGCGCCAGCAGCCTCGTGGACAGGGCTTATGAAAAACTGTTTTTT. Protein product: CASSLVDRAYEKLFF.